This is a list of T cell receptor beta chains from one sample in a study of T cell responses to AZD1222 COVID-19 vaccine. TCRdb keeps only in-frame clones here, not all; method: immunoSEQ multiplex PCR. The sample gives around 150,000 clones, approximately 94% of which show up once; approximately 4.6% is in the top ten. The sample here was peripheral blood, taken 28 days after the second AZD1222 dose. The receptor set was obtained from an adult who received the AZD1222 COVID-19 vaccine. Both conserved end residues are trimmed from each CDR3. Each record gives: V gene, J gene, clone size, CDR3 protein. Some rows mark clone size as missing; the rest say once, few, many or name a class of expanded clone.

>TRBV19|TRBJ2-1|-
ASSIVGDPNEQF
>TRBV28|TRBJ2-2|-
ASSTPEELF
>TRBV2|TRBJ1-2|-
ASSKTDNYGYT
>TRBV4-3|TRBJ1-1|-
ASSQAHDREDTEAF
>TRBV9|TRBJ1-1|-
ASSVVPGDTEAF
>TRBV7-8|TRBJ2-1|-
ASRASGTGGYNEQF
>TRBV4-1|TRBJ1-2|-
ASSQDEQGNGYT
>TRBV7-8|TRBJ2-7|-
ASSLERVGGQLSYEQY
>TRBV5-6|TRBJ2-7|-
ASSLGLAAHPYEQY
>TRBV14|TRBJ2-7|-
ASSQAPRGISYEQY
>TRBV7-2|TRBJ1-6|-
ASSKNRERSTPLH
>TRBV5-6|TRBJ1-1|once
ASSQQGTRDTEAF
>TRBV6-1|TRBJ1-4|-
ASSEDRDEKLF
>TRBV28|TRBJ2-1|-
ASSVYSYNEQF
>TRBV7-3|TRBJ1-2|-
ASSLEGRYGYT
>TRBV19|TRBJ1-6|-
ASSRGSGGSPLH
>TRBV10-3|TRBJ1-6|-
AISESGTGNNSPLH
>TRBV9|TRBJ2-7|-
ASSVAGTPYEQY
>TRBV28|TRBJ2-1|-
ASSLFTGRYNEQF
>TRBV28|TRBJ2-7|-
ASSPVLPSYEQY
>TRBV5-1|TRBJ1-1|-
ASSWTGGRTEAF
>TRBV5-6|TRBJ2-1|-
ASSRDTVEQF
>TRBV6-2/TRBV6-3|TRBJ2-7|-
ASSYPPTSGRREQY
>TRBV3-1/TRBV3-2|TRBJ2-1|-
ASSHLSLEQF
>TRBV6-4|TRBJ1-1|-
ASSDGQGNTEAF
>TRBV28|TRBJ1-6|-
ASSSPTGTAGSPLH
>TRBV5-1|TRBJ1-1|-
ASSPGQGMNTEAF
>TRBV24-1|TRBJ2-1|-
ATSDLGRYSGQF
>TRBV7-2|TRBJ2-7|-
ASSLVSEQY
>TRBV12-3/TRBV12-4|TRBJ1-1|-
ASSLLNTEAF
>TRBV5-1|TRBJ1-4|-
ASSTHPPGTDHRKEKLF
>TRBV5-1|TRBJ2-1|-
ASTQDLYNEQF
>TRBV7-2|TRBJ2-5|-
ASSLAGTSGAVWY
>TRBV4-1|TRBJ2-1|-
ASSQGGLAGGFNEQF
>TRBV7-9|TRBJ2-1|-
ASSLGHSYNEQF
>TRBV7-2|TRBJ1-2|-
ASSPSYGASYT
>TRBV5-1|TRBJ2-5|-
ASSLGRTSWGETQY
>TRBV19|TRBJ1-3|-
ASRPLQGNTIY
>TRBV10-2|TRBJ2-7|-
ASSGRQLSYEQY
>TRBV6-2/TRBV6-3|TRBJ2-1|-
ASSYRGQTNEQF
>TRBV7-6|TRBJ1-2|-
ASSSHSGDYGYT
>TRBV28|TRBJ1-4|-
ASSSGAREGEKLF
>TRBV18|TRBJ1-2|-
ASSPPSPSYGYT
>TRBV5-1|TRBJ1-6|-
ASSLMGPYNSPLH
>TRBV11-2|TRBJ2-7|-
ASSLGAGAPYEQY
>TRBV28|TRBJ2-7|-
ASSPSAYEQY
>TRBV5-5|TRBJ2-5|few
ASRTPGTPSQETQY
>TRBV6-5|TRBJ1-1|-
ARGARGITEAF
>TRBV6-5|TRBJ1-1|-
ASRGKGAF
>TRBV7-6|TRBJ1-2|once
ASSSGTGGSGYT
>TRBV5-3|TRBJ2-2|-
ARSLADSSWEGDGELF
>TRBV5-1|TRBJ1-3|-
ASSLYGEGGRNTIY
>TRBV14|TRBJ1-1|-
ASRLTGPFMNTEAF
>TRBV6-2/TRBV6-3|TRBJ2-3|once
ASSPVGGGTQY
>TRBV18|TRBJ2-5|-
ASSQTTGGVETQY
>TRBV23-1|TRBJ2-1|-
ASSQSYPKNFFRSYNEQF
>TRBV6-1|TRBJ1-5|-
ASSEAPLNQPQH